Reported below is one T cell receptor (beta chain). This receptor's antigen is unknown. Base qualities were left out, and no much larger clone turns up one base away. Profiling of TCR beta VDJ combinations and CDR3 sequences used genomic DNA as the template. An Illumina HiSeq 2000 was used for TCR repertoire sequencing. The study's processing was this. Repertoires were assessed using TRBV/TRBJ rearrangement plots, CDR3 size and DJ length profiles, and Simpson's diversity index. The immunodominant clone was defined as the most abundant DNA sequence in deep sequencing data. CDR3 amino acid sequences were checked for sharing across subjects and were also compared against the VDJdb database and published repertoires. The public reads were run again by TCRdb, first through fastp at Q25 and then through MiXCR, and only productive beta chains were kept. Here each entry gathers all rows of one CDR3 protein and keeps the most common genes and DNA. The V and J calls shown here were made by TCRdb, not taken from the authors' results. The sample table shows 50,000 to 70,000 distinct CDR3 sequences, and about 56% are seen once. The ten largest make up 2.5% of the sample.

In this study, sorted CD4+ and CD8+ T cells from the blood of healthy subjects and of severe aplastic anemia patients had their TCR repertoires deep-sequenced. Ficoll-Paque density gradient centrifugation was used to isolate peripheral blood mononuclear cells. Before DNA extraction, CD4+ and CD8+ T cells were sorted with FACS or magnetic beads. V is clipped by 4 bases and J by 1 base, and the sequence between their germline boundaries is 8 bases long. According to the germline V gene, CDR1 reads SGHRS and CDR2 reads YFSETQ. The CDR3 goes from the cysteine to the phenylalanine over 13 residues. Just CDR3 DNA is preserved here, 39 bases in frame from base 1. The data derive from a study of CD8+CD57+ T cells in acquired aplastic anemia (dated 2018 in TCRdb). With regard to the full study: A mean of 3.2 ug of DNA, ranging from about 0.19 to 30 ug, was extracted from sorted CD4+ and CD8+ cells. Healthy donor samples averaged approximately 9.8 million reads for CD4+ and roughly 11 million for CD8+ cells. The study at large found these results: Around 31 CD8+ CDR3 sequences were shared between patients and controls but appeared highly expressed in patients and within their immunodominant clones. Between patients and healthy controls, no significant difference in CD8+ Simpson's diversity was found (P=0.060).

Sample: sorted CD4+, CD8+, or CD8+CD57+ T cells (not recorded which) from PBMCs. The chain links TRBV5-1 with TRBJ1-1; no D gene can be assigned with confidence. This sequence was found in a human donor in good health, serving as a control. The nucleotide sequence is given as TGCGCCAGCAGCACCGACGGGAACACTGAAGCTTTCTTT. Protein translation: CASSTDGNTEAFF. Extended through the reference TRBV5-1 and TRBJ1-1 proteins, this CDR3 yields the full variable domain: KAGVTQTPRYLIKTRGQQVTLSCSPISGHRSVSWYQQTPGQGLQFLFEYFSETQRNKGNFPGRFSGRQFSNSRSEMNVSTLELGDSALYLCASSTDGNTEAFFGQGTRLTVV.